A selection of T cell receptor beta chains follows, all from one sample in a study of graft-versus-host responses after intestinal transplantation. Method: immunoSEQ multiplex PCR; TCRdb's copy keeps in-frame clones and lacks some. In the table there are about 120,000 clones, just over 90% of which are singletons. These receptors' targets are unknown. The starting material was unstimulated CD8+ T cells sorted from spleen or lymph node cells, obtained before intestinal transplant. All receptors derive from a human donor who received an intestinal transplant. Both conserved end residues are part of each CDR3. The D gene is left open where the match is weak. Clone size appears in some rows only: once, few, many, or a class for an expanded clone.

D gene: TRBD1; V gene: TRBV5-6; clone size: -; J gene: TRBJ2-3; CDR3 protein: CASSAWTGFDTQYF; CDR3 DNA: TGTGCCAGCAGCGCCTGGACAGGGTTCGATACGCAGTATTTT
D gene: -; V gene: TRBV15; clone size: -; J gene: TRBJ1-1; CDR3 protein: CATSPKDGTEAFF; CDR3 DNA: TGTGCCACCAGCCCTAAGGATGGAACTGAAGCTTTCTTT
D gene: TRBD1; V gene: TRBV27; clone size: -; J gene: TRBJ2-7; CDR3 protein: CASSRDSSYEQYF; CDR3 DNA: TGTGCCAGCAGCCGGGACAGTTCCTACGAGCAGTACTTC
D gene: TRBD2; V gene: TRBV7-2; clone size: -; J gene: TRBJ2-1; CDR3 protein: CASSYSGRAYNEQFF; CDR3 DNA: TGTGCCAGCAGCTATAGCGGGAGGGCCTACAATGAGCAGTTCTTC
D gene: TRBD2; V gene: TRBV7-9; clone size: -; J gene: TRBJ2-7; CDR3 protein: CASSGREGYEQYF; CDR3 DNA: TGTGCCTCCAGCGGGAGGGAGGGCTACGAGCAGTACTTC
D gene: -; V gene: TRBV5-5; clone size: -; J gene: TRBJ2-1; CDR3 protein: CASGGAAFNEQFF; CDR3 DNA: TGTGCCAGCGGCGGAGCGGCCTTTAATGAGCAGTTCTTC
D gene: TRBD1; V gene: TRBV9; clone size: -; J gene: TRBJ1-1; CDR3 protein: CASSVEGARHTEAFF; CDR3 DNA: TGTGCCAGCAGCGTTGAGGGGGCGCGACACACTGAAGCTTTCTTT
D gene: -; V gene: TRBV19; clone size: -; J gene: TRBJ2-7; CDR3 protein: CASSSGLEQYF; CDR3 DNA: TGTGCCAGTAGTAGCGGATTGGAGCAGTACTTC
D gene: -; V gene: TRBV5-4; clone size: once; J gene: TRBJ1-1; CDR3 protein: CASSLIIDTEAFF; CDR3 DNA: TGTGCCAGCAGCTTGATCATAGACACTGAAGCTTTCTTT
D gene: -; V gene: TRBV5-1; clone size: -; J gene: TRBJ2-2; CDR3 protein: CASSSGTPLNTGELFF; CDR3 DNA: TGCGCCAGCAGCTCCGGGACTCCACTCAACACCGGGGAGCTGTTTTTT
D gene: -; V gene: TRBV28; clone size: once; J gene: TRBJ1-1; CDR3 protein: CASSPRGTEAFF; CDR3 DNA: TGTGCCAGCAGTCCTCGGGGGACTGAAGCTTTCTTT
D gene: TRBD2; V gene: TRBV5-1; clone size: -; J gene: TRBJ2-7; CDR3 protein: CASSSPGREANYEQYF; CDR3 DNA: TGCGCCAGCAGCTCGCCGGGTCGGGAGGCCAACTACGAGCAGTACTTC
D gene: TRBD1; V gene: TRBV6-5; clone size: -; J gene: TRBJ2-2; CDR3 protein: CASSYPRQGTPGELFF; CDR3 DNA: TGTGCCAGCAGTTACCCGAGACAGGGTACCCCCGGGGAGCTGTTTTTT
D gene: TRBD2; V gene: TRBV11-2; clone size: -; J gene: TRBJ2-7; CDR3 protein: CASSLESVASGWSYEQYF; CDR3 DNA: TGTGCCAGCAGCTTAGAGTCTGTCGCTAGCGGTTGGTCCTACGAGCAGTACTTC
D gene: -; V gene: TRBV7-9; clone size: -; J gene: TRBJ2-7; CDR3 protein: CASSGHGGAGEQYF; CDR3 DNA: TGTGCCAGCAGCGGCCATGGGGGGGCGGGGGAGCAGTACTTC
D gene: -; V gene: TRBV19; clone size: -; J gene: TRBJ1-1; CDR3 protein: CASSYGTANTEAFF; CDR3 DNA: TGTGCCAGTAGTTACGGGACGGCGAACACTGAAGCTTTCTTT
D gene: -; V gene: TRBV5-6; clone size: few; J gene: TRBJ2-7; CDR3 protein: CASNLGSVPTYEQYF; CDR3 DNA: TGTGCCAGCAACTTGGGATCTGTTCCAACCTACGAGCAGTACTTC
D gene: -; V gene: TRBV27; clone size: -; J gene: TRBJ1-2; CDR3 protein: CASSLRGGSNYGYTF; CDR3 DNA: TGTGCCAGCAGTTTGCGGGGGGGGAGCAACTATGGCTACACCTTC
D gene: -; V gene: TRBV13; clone size: -; J gene: TRBJ2-5; CDR3 protein: CASSARGEETQYF; CDR3 DNA: TGTGCCAGCAGCGCCAGGGGGGAAGAGACCCAGTACTTC
D gene: -; V gene: TRBV5-5; clone size: few; J gene: TRBJ2-1; CDR3 protein: CASSRGGSPYNEQFF; CDR3 DNA: TGTGCCAGCAGCAGGGGCGGATCACCATACAATGAGCAGTTCTTC
D gene: -; V gene: TRBV6-5; clone size: -; J gene: TRBJ1-2; CDR3 protein: CASSASPWGYTF; CDR3 DNA: TGTGCCAGCAGTGCTTCCCCTTGGGGCTACACCTTC
D gene: -; V gene: TRBV4-1; clone size: -; J gene: TRBJ2-1; CDR3 protein: CASSQGDLSEQFF; CDR3 DNA: TGCGCCAGCAGCCAGGGAGACTTGTCCGAACAGTTCTTC
D gene: TRBD2; V gene: TRBV9; clone size: -; J gene: TRBJ2-1; CDR3 protein: CASSVGGSGRVNEQFF; CDR3 DNA: TGTGCCAGCAGCGTAGGGGGAAGCGGGAGAGTCAATGAGCAGTTCTTC
D gene: TRBD1; V gene: TRBV9; clone size: -; J gene: TRBJ2-7; CDR3 protein: CASSNQPGQSSYEQYF; CDR3 DNA: TGTGCCAGCAGTAACCAACCGGGACAGAGCTCCTACGAGCAGTACTTC
D gene: -; V gene: TRBV7-9; clone size: few; J gene: TRBJ1-2; CDR3 protein: CASSHQRWGAYGYTF; CDR3 DNA: TGTGCCAGCAGCCACCAGAGATGGGGGGCCTATGGCTACACCTTC
D gene: TRBD2; V gene: TRBV6-6; clone size: -; J gene: TRBJ2-1; CDR3 protein: CASRHGLDNEQFF; CDR3 DNA: TGTGCCAGCAGACACGGACTAGACAATGAGCAGTTCTTC
D gene: -; V gene: TRBV7-3; clone size: -; J gene: TRBJ2-1; CDR3 protein: CASSPGVNSNEQFF; CDR3 DNA: TGTGCCAGCAGCCCCGGAGTCAACAGCAATGAGCAGTTCTTC
D gene: TRBD1; V gene: TRBV6-1; clone size: -; J gene: TRBJ1-3; CDR3 protein: CASGRDRAINTIYF; CDR3 DNA: TGTGCCAGCGGAAGGGACAGGGCTATAAACACCATATATTTT
D gene: -; V gene: TRBV13; clone size: once; J gene: TRBJ2-3; CDR3 protein: CASSLDASTDTQYF; CDR3 DNA: TGTGCCAGCAGCTTAGATGCCTCAACAGATACGCAGTATTTT
D gene: TRBD2; V gene: TRBV5-4; clone size: -; J gene: TRBJ2-7; CDR3 protein: CASSKSGLAGNEQYF; CDR3 DNA: TGTGCCAGCTCCAAGTCGGGACTAGCGGGAAACGAGCAGTACTTC
D gene: -; V gene: TRBV27; clone size: -; J gene: TRBJ2-7; CDR3 protein: CASSLLGGSYEQYF; CDR3 DNA: TGTGCCAGCAGCCTACTAGGGGGGTCCTACGAGCAGTACTTC
D gene: TRBD2; V gene: TRBV10-3; clone size: once; J gene: TRBJ2-7; CDR3 protein: CAISAPSGRPGENEQYF; CDR3 DNA: TGTGCCATCAGTGCACCTAGCGGGAGGCCGGGGGAGAACGAGCAGTACTTC
D gene: TRBD2; V gene: TRBV4-2; clone size: -; J gene: TRBJ2-1; CDR3 protein: CASSQPRQLAGSNEQFF; CDR3 DNA: TGTGCCAGCAGCCAACCGAGGCAACTAGCGGGCTCCAATGAGCAGTTCTTC
D gene: -; V gene: TRBV5-5; clone size: -; J gene: TRBJ2-7; CDR3 protein: CASSWTDTYEQYF; CDR3 DNA: TGTGCCAGCAGCTGGACAGACACCTACGAGCAGTACTTC
D gene: TRBD2; V gene: TRBV9; clone size: -; J gene: TRBJ2-1; CDR3 protein: CASSVGLAGEGEQFF; CDR3 DNA: TGTGCCAGCAGCGTAGGGCTAGCGGGAGAGGGTGAGCAGTTCTTC
D gene: TRBD2; V gene: TRBV5-4; clone size: -; J gene: TRBJ2-2; CDR3 protein: CASSWTSGELFF; CDR3 DNA: TGTGCCAGCAGCTGGACTAGCGGGGAGCTGTTTTTT
D gene: TRBD1; V gene: TRBV6-5; clone size: -; J gene: TRBJ1-2; CDR3 protein: CASRTGMSYTF; CDR3 DNA: TGTGCCAGCAGGACAGGGATGAGCTACACCTTC
D gene: -; V gene: TRBV19; clone size: -; J gene: TRBJ1-2; CDR3 protein: CASTRARGAEANYGYTF; CDR3 DNA: TGTGCCAGTACCCGAGCAAGGGGCGCGGAAGCTAACTATGGCTACACCTTC
D gene: -; V gene: TRBV4-1; clone size: -; J gene: TRBJ1-1; CDR3 protein: CASSQEDLGTEAFF; CDR3 DNA: TGCGCCAGCAGCCAAGAGGACCTGGGCACTGAAGCTTTCTTT
D gene: -; V gene: TRBV10-3; clone size: once; J gene: TRBJ1-2; CDR3 protein: CAISAGRQGHGYTF; CDR3 DNA: TGTGCCATCAGTGCGGGACGTCAGGGGCACGGCTACACCTTC
D gene: TRBD1; V gene: TRBV7-3; clone size: -; J gene: TRBJ1-4; CDR3 protein: CASSPTGGQNEKLFF; CDR3 DNA: TGTGCCAGCAGCCCTACAGGGGGACAAAATGAAAAACTGTTTTTT
D gene: -; V gene: TRBV6-1; clone size: -; J gene: TRBJ1-2; CDR3 protein: CASSQGNAREGYTF; CDR3 DNA: TGTGCCAGCAGTCAGGGGAACGCTAGGGAGGGCTACACCTTC
D gene: TRBD2; V gene: TRBV27; clone size: -; J gene: TRBJ2-1; CDR3 protein: CASSYTAGVNEQFF; CDR3 DNA: TGTGCCAGCAGTTATACAGCGGGAGTCAATGAGCAGTTCTTC
D gene: -; V gene: TRBV29-1; clone size: -; J gene: TRBJ2-1; CDR3 protein: CSVGTDNEQFF; CDR3 DNA: TGCAGCGTTGGGACAGACAATGAGCAGTTCTTC
D gene: TRBD2; V gene: TRBV30; clone size: -; J gene: TRBJ2-1; CDR3 protein: CAWSLSGSPYNEQFF; CDR3 DNA: TGTGCCTGGAGTCTCAGCGGGAGCCCCTACAATGAGCAGTTCTTC
D gene: -; V gene: TRBV30; clone size: once; J gene: TRBJ2-3; CDR3 protein: CAWSADSSTDTQYF; CDR3 DNA: TGTGCCTGGAGTGCCGACAGCTCCACAGATACGCAGTATTTT
D gene: -; V gene: TRBV7-9; clone size: -; J gene: TRBJ1-2; CDR3 protein: CASSPVGGTFGYTF; CDR3 DNA: TGTGCCAGCAGCCCCGTCGGGGGCACGTTTGGCTACACCTTC
D gene: -; V gene: TRBV7-6; clone size: -; J gene: TRBJ2-7; CDR3 protein: CASSLRTGRDEQYF; CDR3 DNA: TGTGCCAGCAGCTTGCGGACAGGGAGGGACGAGCAGTACTTC
D gene: TRBD2; V gene: TRBV9; clone size: -; J gene: TRBJ2-1; CDR3 protein: CASSPGGLAENEQFF; CDR3 DNA: TGTGCCAGCTCCCCGGGGGGACTAGCGGAAAATGAGCAGTTCTTC
D gene: -; V gene: TRBV7-2; clone size: -; J gene: TRBJ2-7; CDR3 protein: CASSLSLGGRISEQYF; CDR3 DNA: TGTGCCAGCAGCTTGAGCCTCGGGGGGCGCATATCCGAGCAGTACTTC
D gene: TRBD1; V gene: TRBV28; clone size: -; J gene: TRBJ1-4; CDR3 protein: CASSSLRDRHEKLFF; CDR3 DNA: TGTGCCAGCAGTAGCCTCCGGGACAGACATGAAAAACTGTTTTTT
D gene: TRBD1; V gene: TRBV27; clone size: -; J gene: TRBJ2-5; CDR3 protein: CASSLWAGTGQETQYF; CDR3 DNA: TGTGCCAGCAGTTTATGGGCCGGGACAGGCCAAGAGACCCAGTACTTC
D gene: TRBD1; V gene: TRBV19; clone size: -; J gene: TRBJ2-7; CDR3 protein: CASSYSGGEYEQYF; CDR3 DNA: TGTGCCAGTAGTTACTCAGGGGGCGAGTACGAGCAGTACTTC
D gene: TRBD1; V gene: TRBV9; clone size: -; J gene: TRBJ2-7; CDR3 protein: CASSAAGTGRNEQYF; CDR3 DNA: TGTGCCAGCAGCGCCGCCGGGACAGGGAGGAACGAGCAGTACTTC